This T cell receptor (beta chain) stems from a study of human T cells and chemical hapten exposure. This clonotype was recorded many times. The antigen is not known. The library tagged individual cDNA molecules with unique molecular identifiers. Each CDR3 protein is one row after TCRdb ran MiXCR on the RACE reads. The sample lists approximately 350,000 distinct CDR3 sequences; around 6% were seen once. Study-wide results and limits: Significantly more large CDR3 similarity clusters arose among expanded TCRs than among controls. Patch test score rose with PT1 expanded TCR count, significant at thresholds 8, 16 and 32, not 4.

Sample time point: patch test 2, 6 weeks after DPC sensitization. Treatment described: therapeutic diphenylcyclopropenone sensitization with weekly scalp DPC. Donation of samples came from alopecia patients who were 18 to 70 years old and suitable for DPC. The V and J ends lost 4 bases and 4 bases, in that order; junction bases with no gene match: 6. The CDR3 runs 14 residues. Germline V gene lookup returns CDR1 MNHEY and CDR2 SMNVEV (reference sequence). The receptor was derived from a woman aged 18-30 years with alopecia areata. Some clones in this sample may be carry-over from other donors' samples. The chain joins TRBV27 to TRBJ1-2; TRBD1 matches at 7 bases. The sequencing here drew on whole blood, taken in connection with sensitization to the hapten diphenylcyclopropenone (DPC). The CDR3 DNA reads as TGTGCCAGCAGTTCCAGGACAGGCCCCTATGGCTACACCTTC. Amino acid sequence: CASSSRTGPYGYTF.